Shown below are 8 T cell receptor beta chains from a single sample sequenced in a study of tumor-infiltrating lymphocytes in primary liver carcinoma. DNA and RNA were both co-extracted from about 19-30 mg of bulk tissue that had not been sorted. Priming with a constant-region primer yielded TCR beta cDNA from roughly 490 ng total RNA. Slightly modified ARM-PCR, run as three nested multiplex PCR rounds, produced the TCR beta libraries. It was with TRBV1-TRBV30 forward primers and a C-beta reverse primer that the first two PCR rounds were run, at about 10 cycles each. TCRdb reanalysed the multiplex PCR reads using MiXCR and keeps one entry per CDR3 protein. The sample carries about 130,000 distinct CDR3 sequences, around 60% recorded once. Sequencing was done on a sample of liver tumor tissue from sampling region 3. Subset indicated: tumor region T3, left-lateral pole. The receptors come from a woman in her sixties with primary liver carcinoma and hepatitis B virus infection.

This clonotype was observed a few times. A much more abundant neighbour one base away suggests this may be a read error. The chain recombines TRBV12-3 or TRBV12-4 with TRBJ2-6, with TRBD1 identical over 7 bases. CDR3 size: 17 residues. J gave up 3 bases and V 5 bases, and 10 bases lay outside the gene matches. The CDR3 spells CASSSRQGSYGANVLTF. The CDR3 nucleotides are TGTGCCAGCAGTAGTAGACAGGGTAGCTATGGGGCCAACGTCCTGACTTTC.

Comment on this clonotype: One end of the junction varies from germline; a read error may be responsible. The rearrangement links TRBV12-3 or TRBV12-4 to TRBJ1-5; no clear D gene. The CDR3 is 17 residues long. The CDR3 loop is CASSPIHEAGSNQPQDF. The CDR3 DNA reads TGTGCCAGCAGCCCAATCCATGAGGCAGGCAGCAATCAGCCCCAGGATTTT.

This clonotype was picked up one time. The junction does not match germline at one end; this may be a read error. The chain recombines TRBV12-3 or TRBV12-4 with TRBJ2-7; D remains unclear. The CDR3 covers 15 residues. The CDR3 DNA is TGTGCCAGCAGTTTCGTTCTGGACGCGACCTACGAGCAGTATTTC. Residues: CASSFVLDATYEQYF.

Remarks on this clonotype: This CDR3 is missing its conserved last phenylalanine or tryptophan, likely due to a read error. V usage is TRBV11-2 and J usage is TRBJ2-1; 7 nucleotides line up with TRBD1. The germline gives CDR1 SGHAT, CDR2 FQNNGV. The CDR3 runs to 15 residues. The CDR3 nucleotides are TGTGTCAGCAGCTCCCGAGACAGGGTCCTGGATGAGCAGTTCTTA. It specifies CVSSSRDRVLDEQFL.

Notes on this clonotype: The CDR3 end shows no conserved phenylalanine or tryptophan, and so a read error is likely. The rearrangement uses TRBV28 and TRBJ1-1, with a possible D match to TRBD1 (5 bases). This CDR3 has 15 amino acids. V was clipped by 8 bases and J by 4 bases, with 20 bases between them. Germline CDR1 is MDHEN and CDR2 is SYDVKM. This CDR3 is CASGASLSQGTEAFL. The CDR3 coding sequence is TGTGCCAGCGGGGCGTCGCTCAGCCAGGGCACTGAAGCTTTCCTT.

This clonotype has a count of ten or more. This chain joins TRBV5-6 and TRBJ1-6, with no clear D. This CDR3 spans 12 amino acids. In germline, CDR1 is SGHDT, CDR2 YYEEEE. Trimming shortened V by 4 bases and J by 7 bases, and 6 bases separated the two germline ends. CDR3 amino acids: CASSAYNSPLHF. The CDR3 bases are TGTGCCAGCAGCGCGTACAATTCACCCCTCCACTTT.

The gene calls are TRBV7-8 and TRBJ2-2; the D gene is possibly TRBD2 (5 bases). Trimming took 10 bases from V and 7 from J, leaving 13 bases between them. CDR3 size: 12 residues. Germline-derived CDR1 and CDR2 are SGHVS and FQNEAQ. CDR3 coding DNA: TGTGCCAACTGCTTGGAGGTCGGGGAGCTGTTTTTT. It encodes CANCLEVGELFF.

Concerning this clonotype: Compared with germline, one end of the junction differs, possibly owing to a read error. The V gene is TRBV29-1, the J gene TRBJ1-1; D may be TRBD1 (5 bases). CDR3 length: 13 residues. Germline V gives CDR1 SQVTM, CDR2 ANQGSEA. CDR3 sequence: CSSRGEGNTEAFF. CDR3 coding DNA: TGCAGCTCCCGGGGAGAGGGGAACACTGAGGCTTTCTTT.